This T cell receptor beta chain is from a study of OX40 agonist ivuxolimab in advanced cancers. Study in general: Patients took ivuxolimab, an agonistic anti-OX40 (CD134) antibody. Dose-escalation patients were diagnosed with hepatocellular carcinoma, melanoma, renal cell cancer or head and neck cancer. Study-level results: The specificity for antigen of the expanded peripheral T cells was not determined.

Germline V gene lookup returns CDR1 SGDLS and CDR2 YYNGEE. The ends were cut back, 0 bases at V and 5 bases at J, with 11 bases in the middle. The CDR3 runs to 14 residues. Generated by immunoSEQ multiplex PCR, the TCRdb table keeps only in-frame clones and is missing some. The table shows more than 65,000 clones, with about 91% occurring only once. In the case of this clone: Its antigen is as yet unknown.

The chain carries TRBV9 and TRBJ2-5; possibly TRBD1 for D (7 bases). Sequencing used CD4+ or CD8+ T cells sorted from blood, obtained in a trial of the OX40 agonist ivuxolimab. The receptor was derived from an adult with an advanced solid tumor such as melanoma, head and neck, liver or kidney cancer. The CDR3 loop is CASSVDRGGETQYF. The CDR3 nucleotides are TGTGCCAGCAGCGTAGACAGGGGAGGTGAGACCCAGTACTTC.